This TCR beta chain derives from a study of response to subunit inactivated influenza vaccine. Regarding the study as a whole: Authors suggested each seasonal influenza vaccination recruits few new T cells.

TCRdb analysed the RT-PCR reads with MiXCR anew, one entry per CDR3 protein. The data show around 650,000 distinct CDR3 sequences, approximately 15% seen once. On this clonotype itself: Its antigen is as yet unknown.

The sequenced sample was PBMCs from blood, obtained 11 to 12 days after vaccination. The source of this sequence is a man aged 45-60 years who received an inactivated influenza vaccine.

CDR3: CASRATGAGETQYF. DNA for the CDR3: TGTGCCAGCAGGGCGACAGGGGCGGGCGAGACCCAGTACTTC. This rearrangement joins TRBV5-6 to TRBJ2-5; TRBD1 matches at 8 bases. The J segment lost 5 bases and the V segment lost 5 bases, leaving 8 bases of the junction unmatched. Germline-derived CDR1 and CDR2 are SGHDT and YYEEEE. This CDR3 has 14 residues.